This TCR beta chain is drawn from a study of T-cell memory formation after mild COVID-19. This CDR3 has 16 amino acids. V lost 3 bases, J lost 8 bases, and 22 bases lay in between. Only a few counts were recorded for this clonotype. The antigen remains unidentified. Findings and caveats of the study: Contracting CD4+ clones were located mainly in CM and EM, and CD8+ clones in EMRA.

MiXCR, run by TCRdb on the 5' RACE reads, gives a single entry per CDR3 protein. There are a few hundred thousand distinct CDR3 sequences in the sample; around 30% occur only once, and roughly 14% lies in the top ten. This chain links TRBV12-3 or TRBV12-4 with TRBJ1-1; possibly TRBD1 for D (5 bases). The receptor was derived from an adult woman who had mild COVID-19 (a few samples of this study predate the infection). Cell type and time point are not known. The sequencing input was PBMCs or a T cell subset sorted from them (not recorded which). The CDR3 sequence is CASSLRMIAGRTEAFF. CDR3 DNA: TGTGCCAGCAGTTTGCGAATGATTGCAGGGCGCACGGAAGCTTTCTTT.